What follows are 12 T cell receptor beta chains derived from one specimen sequenced in a study of control samples from healthy donors and cancer patients. This table comes from immunoSEQ multiplex PCR, and its TCRdb copy is limited to in-frame clones, with some not included. This sample has 20,000 to 25,000 clones, with 70% to 90% found just once. Material for sequencing was PBMCs. These receptor sequences come from a woman aged 60-70 years with head and neck cancer.

The chain carries TRBV19 and TRBJ1-1; D remains ambiguous. The V end was cut by 5 bases, the J end by 3 bases, with 19 bases between. CDR3 length: 16 amino acids. CDR1 and CDR2 (germline): LNHDA, SQIVND (reference sequence). The CDR3 reads CASSPLPPGLDTEAFF. The DNA for the CDR3 is TGTGCCAGTAGTCCCCTTCCCCCGGGTCTGGACACTGAAGCTTTCTTT.

The table lists this clone with a count of one. The V call is TRBV27, the J call TRBJ2-2; no firm D call. Germline V CDR1 and CDR2: MNHEY, SMNVEV (reference sequence). V dropped 6 bases and J dropped 5 bases, with 13 bases sitting between them. The CDR3 runs 14 residues. In DNA form, the CDR3 reads TGTGCCAGCAGCTTTTTATCCATTACCGGGGAGCTGTTTTTT. It yields the protein CASSFLSITGELFF.

This rearrangement joins TRBV3-1 (or the pseudogene TRBV3-2) to TRBJ1-1, with D unclear. With 6 bases removed from V and 1 base from J, the gap between germline ends came to 12 bases. The length of the CDR3 is 14 residues. From germline, CDR1 is LGHDT and CDR2 YNNKEL (reference sequence). CDR3 region: CASSRSGGNTEAFF. CDR3 DNA sequence: TGTGCCAGCAGTCGCAGTGGAGGGAACACTGAAGCTTTCTTT.

This rearrangement joins TRBV28 to TRBJ1-5; D is ambiguous. This CDR3 contains 17 residues. Germline V lookup: CDR1 MDHEN, CDR2 SYDVKM. Trimming stripped 5 bases from V and 1 base from J, with 18 bases between. The CDR3 DNA follows: TGTGCCAGCAGTCCACCCCCGGCGATTCGAAGCAATCAGCCCCAGCATTTT. Translating gives CASSPPPAIRSNQPQHF.

The chain combines TRBV19 with TRBJ1-2; D is ambiguous. With 2 bases removed from V and 3 bases from J, the gap between germline ends came to 13 bases. The CDR3 has 15 amino acids. Germline V gives CDR1 LNHDA, CDR2 SQIVND (reference sequence). DNA of the CDR3: TGTGCCAGTAGTATACCGCCAGGCAATTACTATGGCTACACCTTC. As protein: CASSIPPGNYYGYTF. The whole variable domain, filled in from reference TRBV19 and TRBJ1-2, reads DGGITQSPKYLFRKEGQNVTLSCEQNLNHDAMYWYRQDPGQGLRLIYYSQIVNDFQKGDIAEGYSVSREKKESFPLTVTSAQKNPTAFYLCASSIPPGNYYGYTFGSGTRLTVV.

In DNA, the CDR3 is TGTGCCAGCAGTTCCAGGATTTGGGCTTTCTTT. It yields the protein CASSSRIWAFF. The chain carries TRBV28 and TRBJ1-1, with no clear D. Germline loops: CDR1 MDHEN, CDR2 SYDVKM. The CDR3 has 11 residues. The V end was cut by 4 bases, the J end by 11 bases, with 11 bases between. The full variable domain, in which reference TRBV28 and TRBJ1-1 provide the parts outside the CDR3, is DVKVTQSSRYLVKRTGEKVFLECVQDMDHENMFWYRQDPGLGLRLIYFSYDVKMKEKGDIPEGYSVSREKKERFSLILESASTNQTSMYLCASSSRIWAFFGQGTRLTVV.

The CDR3: CASSQDGAGHRSLGTEAFF. CDR3 coding DNA: TGTGCCAGCAGCCAAGATGGCGCGGGGCATCGGAGCTTGGGCACTGAAGCTTTCTTT. V and J are TRBV3-1 (or the pseudogene TRBV3-2) and TRBJ1-1; possibly TRBD1 for D (5 bases). V gave up 0 bases and J gave up 4 bases, with 24 bases separating them. The CDR3 contains 19 residues. Germline CDR1 reads LGHDT; CDR2 reads YNNKEL (reference sequence).

The chain has TRBV27 and TRBJ2-6; 7 positions agree with TRBD1. CDR1 is MNHEY and CDR2 is SMNVEV in the germline V gene (reference sequence). The CDR3 length is 16 residues. After removal of 5 bases from V and 4 bases from J, the junction contained 8 bases not matched to a gene. The CDR3 region has the DNA TGTGCCAGCAGTCCACTGACAGGGACCGGGGCCAACGTCCTGACTTTC. This codes for CASSPLTGTGANVLTF.

The chain carries TRBV30 and TRBJ2-5, with 11 bases matching TRBD1. The CDR3 spans 12 residues. With 0 bases clipped from V and 14 bases from J, the junction kept 5 bases outside the gene matches. Germline lookup yields CDR1 GTSNPN and CDR2 SVGIG (reference sequence). CDR3 protein: CAWSVGQGGRYF. CDR3 coding DNA: TGTGCCTGGAGTGTGGGACAGGGGGGCCGCTACTTC.

The V call is TRBV9, the J call TRBJ2-5; D may be TRBD2 (6 bases). CDR1 is SGDLS and CDR2 is YYNGEE in the germline V gene. The CDR3 loop spans 13 amino acids. Trimming pared 3 bases from V and 5 bases from J, leaving 11 bases between. The CDR3 is CASSATSWETQYF. CDR3 nucleotides: TGTGCCAGCAGCGCGACTAGTTGGGAGACCCAGTACTTC.

The chain couples TRBV7-6 to TRBJ1-5, with a tentative D call TRBD1 (5 bases). The V end was cut by 2 bases, the J end by 4 bases, with 9 bases between. From germline, CDR1 is SGHVS and CDR2 FNYEAQ. CDR3 length: 14 amino acids. CDR3: CASSLNPGNQPQHF. The CDR3 bases are TGTGCCAGCAGCTTAAATCCAGGGAATCAGCCCCAGCATTTT. The full variable domain, rest sourced from reference TRBV7-6 and TRBJ1-5, is GAGVSQSPRYKVTKRGQDVALRCDPISGHVSLYWYRQALGQGPEFLTYFNYEAQQDKSGLPNDRFSAERPEGSISTLTIQRTEQRDSAMYRCASSLNPGNQPQHFGDGTRLSIL.

This chain joins TRBV10-3 and TRBJ2-7, with D unresolved. With 3 bases removed from V and 6 bases from J, the gap between germline ends came to 12 bases. The CDR3 consists of 13 residues. Germline V gene sequence: CDR1 ENHRY, CDR2 SYGVKD. The CDR3 nucleotides are TGTGCCATCAGTGAAGGGTTCGGTCGCGAGCAGTACTTC. This codes for CAISEGFGREQYF.